This TCR beta chain appears in the sequencing data of a study of blood T cells in healthy people across ages. Study-level information: The template switching approach captured approximately one barcoded beta molecule for every two T cells.

This CDR3 comprises 13 residues. CDR1 and CDR2 from the germline V gene are MNHNY and SVGAGI (reference sequence). V shed 6 bases, J shed 6 bases, and the junction held 6 bases outside the gene matches. Every donor gave 7.5 to 10 milliliters of peripheral blood. This clonotype has at least ten counts. The antigen remains undetermined. Using a J-beta primer mix together with a sample-barcoded 5' primer, a second PCR was run for roughly 6 to 12 cycles. TCRdb passed the 5' RACE reads through MiXCR, listing each CDR3 protein once. The sample carries 550,000 to 650,000 distinct CDR3 sequences, about 30% recorded once. General study points: There were more naive CD4+ cells and higher diversity in long-lived donors than in aged donors. TCR beta diversity, measured per million T cells, fell in a roughly linear way with age.

Sequenced: blood. The clonotype comes from a woman older than 75 in good health. The V call is TRBV6-6, the J call TRBJ2-7; 9 positions match TRBD1. The CDR3 sequence: CASSLQGAREQYF. DNA of the CDR3: TGTGCCAGCAGCCTACAGGGGGCCCGCGAGCAGTACTTC.